One sample yielded the 17 T cell receptor beta chains listed below, sequenced in a study of OX40 agonist ivuxolimab in advanced cancers. Only in-frame clones appear in the TCRdb table, and some are missing; sequencing was by immunoSEQ multiplex PCR. The data contain about 67,000 clones, about nine tenths of them singletons. The material was CD4+ or CD8+ T cells sorted from blood, obtained in a trial of the OX40 agonist ivuxolimab. These receptors were collected from an adult with an advanced solid tumor such as melanoma, head and neck, liver or kidney cancer.

This clone occurred a few times. This sequence joins TRBV28 and TRBJ1-1; D gene unclear. Germline V CDR1 and CDR2: MDHEN, SYDVKM. V lost 8 bases and J lost 1, with 8 bases in between. This CDR3 region has 12 residues. As DNA, the CDR3 is TGTGCCAGCGGGCTAGGGAACACTGAAGCTTTCTTT. This sequence encodes CASGLGNTEAFF.

The V call is TRBV6-5, the J call TRBJ1-2; no reliable D call. V lost 6 bases and J lost 4, with 15 bases in between. The CDR3 is 14 amino acids. The germline V gene has CDR1 MNHEY and CDR2 SVGAGI. CDR3 in amino acids: CASSASDTAYGYTF. The CDR3 DNA sequence: TGTGCCAGCAGCGCCTCCGACACCGCCTATGGCTACACCTTC.

The chain employs TRBV7-6 and TRBJ1-3; D unclear. There are 15 residues in the CDR3. Germline V lookup: CDR1 SGHVS, CDR2 FNYEAQ. Between the trimmed V and J ends, which lost 3 bases and 4 bases, there was a span of 13 bases. The CDR3 loop reads CASSFNPEAGNTIYF. The CDR3 DNA is TGTGCCAGCAGCTTCAACCCAGAGGCCGGAAACACCATATATTTT.

This sequence joins TRBV7-8 and TRBJ2-7, with D possibly called TRBD1 or TRBD2 (6 bases each). The CDR3 length is 15 residues. Trimming took off 2 bases at V and 3 bases at J, with 14 bases between the two ends. Germline CDR1 SGHVS, CDR2 FQNEAQ. CDR3 residues: CASSLRTGRFYEQYF. In DNA, the CDR3 is TGTGCCAGCAGCTTACGTACAGGGAGGTTCTACGAGCAGTACTTC.

V gene TRBV21-1 combines with J gene TRBJ1-1; the D call TRBD1 from the table was never checked on the DNA. TRBV21-1 is a pseudogene. The CDR3 runs to 15 residues. The CDR3 here is CASSKGPTGNTEAFF. The CDR3 region has the DNA TGTGCCAGCAGCAAAGGGCCGACAGGGAACACTGAAGCTTTCTTT.

This rearrangement joins TRBV19 to TRBJ1-5, with D hard to call. V gave up 4 bases and J gave up 5 bases, with 6 bases separating them. This CDR3 contains 12 residues. Germline CDR1 LNHDA, CDR2 SQIVND (reference sequence). The CDR3 DNA reads as TGTGCCAGTAGTACCTTGGATCAGCCCCAGCATTTT. Translation: CASSTLDQPQHF.

The chain recombines TRBV14 with TRBJ2-3; TRBD1 is a possible D gene (6 bases). CDR3 length: 14 amino acids. The germline V gene encodes CDR1 SGHDN and CDR2 FVKESK. V lost 4 bases to trimming and J lost 2 bases, with 10 bases between them. DNA for the CDR3: TGTGCCAGCAGCCGAGGGGGTTCCACAGATACGCAGTATTTT. It encodes CASSRGGSTDTQYF.

This chain uses TRBV19 with TRBJ1-4; D possibly corresponds to TRBD1 (6 bases). The germline V gene has CDR1 LNHDA and CDR2 SQIVND (reference sequence). The length of the CDR3 is 13 residues. V was pared by 8 bases and J by 2 bases, with 9 bases between. The CDR3 loop reads CASGTSTNEKLFF. CDR3 DNA: TGTGCCAGTGGGACATCGACTAATGAAAAACTGTTTTTT.

This clone has just a few counts. The chain recombines TRBV25-1 with TRBJ1-1, with no clear D. Per the germline V gene, CDR1 is MGHDK and CDR2 is SYGVNS. V lost 5 bases, J lost 11 bases, and 15 bases lay in between. This CDR3 has 12 residues. This CDR3 reads CASSTRHEWAFF. The CDR3, as DNA: TGTGCCAGCAGTACCCGACACGAATGGGCTTTCTTT. The variable domain in full, with the rest retrieved from reference TRBV25-1 and TRBJ1-1, is EADIYQTPRYLVIGTGKKITLECSQTMGHDKMYWYQQDPGMELHLIHYSYGVNSTEKGDLSSESTVSRIRTEHFPLTLESARPSHTSQYLCASSTRHEWAFFGQGTRLTVV.

The rearrangement joins TRBV4-1 to TRBJ1-2, with D perhaps matching TRBD1 (5 bases). CDR1 is MGHRA and CDR2 is YSYEKL in the germline V gene. V shed 1 base and J shed 2 bases, with 17 bases lying between them. This CDR3 is built from 17 residues. This CDR3 reads CASSQGIGGNRNYGYTF. As DNA, the CDR3 is TGCGCCAGCAGCCAAGGGATCGGGGGGAACAGGAACTATGGCTACACCTTC.

The gene calls are TRBV5-1 and TRBJ2-3; TRBD1 is a possible D gene (6 bases). The V gene's germline CDR1 is SGHRS and CDR2 YFSETQ. The ends were cut back, 2 bases at V and 7 bases at J, with 14 bases in the middle. CDR3 length: 14 amino acids. The CDR3 nucleotides are TGCGCCAGCAGCTTTGGGACCCAGGGGAATACGCAGTATTTT. This codes for CASSFGTQGNTQYF.

The chain links TRBV2 to TRBJ1-6; D gene ambiguous. From germline, CDR1 is SNHLY and CDR2 FYNNEI. Deletions cut 4 bases from V and 0 bases from J, with 7 bases between. The CDR3 spans 15 residues. The CDR3 coding sequence is TGTGCCAGCAGTGCCGATAGCTCCTATAATTCACCCCTCCACTTT. It yields the protein CASSADSSYNSPLHF.

V and J are TRBV7-3 and TRBJ2-1; D might be TRBD1 or TRBD2, each matching 5 bases. The CDR3 consists of 14 residues. The ends were cut back, 5 bases at V and 5 bases at J, with 13 bases in the middle. Germline lookup yields CDR1 SGHTA and CDR2 FQGTGA. The CDR3 sequence: CASSMGTAHNEQFF. The CDR3 DNA reads TGTGCCAGCAGCATGGGGACGGCCCACAATGAGCAGTTCTTC.

The chain employs TRBV6-5 and TRBJ2-7; TRBD2 is a possible D gene (5 bases). CDR1 and CDR2 (germline): MNHEY, SVGAGI. CDR3 length: 16 residues. V lost 2 bases and J 4 bases, leaving 18 bases between the germline ends. CDR3 loop: CASSYGVPRGFYEQYF. CDR3 DNA: TGTGCCAGCAGTTACGGGGTCCCCCGGGGTTTTTACGAGCAGTACTTC.

The chain couples TRBV19 to TRBJ1-1; the D gene is possibly TRBD1 (5 bases). CDR1 is LNHDA and CDR2 is SQIVND in the germline V gene (reference sequence). Between the trimmed V and J ends, which lost 6 bases and 3 bases, there was a span of 14 bases. CDR3 length: 14 amino acids. CDR3 sequence reads: CASRYRRGDTEAFF. The DNA of the CDR3 is TGTGCCAGTAGATATCGGAGGGGCGACACTGAAGCTTTCTTT.

The V call is TRBV16, the J call TRBJ2-7, with D maybe TRBD1 (5 bases). V dropped 0 bases and J dropped 3 bases, with 18 bases sitting between them. This CDR3 region has 17 residues. The germline CDR1 and CDR2 sequences are KGHSY and FQNENV. The CDR3 region is CASSQSRSQVYRYEQYF. The DNA for the CDR3 is TGTGCCAGCAGCCAATCGCGGTCACAGGTTTACCGCTACGAGCAGTACTTC.

The J gene is TRBJ1-1, the V gene TRBV14, with 10 bases matching TRBD1. The length of the CDR3 is 17 residues. Germline lookup yields CDR1 SGHDN and CDR2 FVKESK. Trimming cost V 0 bases and J 3 bases; bases outside gene matches: 7. This CDR3 reads CASSQDLGQGDDTEAFF. DNA for the CDR3: TGTGCCAGCAGCCAAGATTTAGGACAGGGGGATGACACTGAAGCTTTCTTT.